This TCR beta chain was observed in a study of OX40 agonist ivuxolimab in advanced cancers. Study information: The patients got ivuxolimab, which is an agonistic anti-OX40 (CD134) antibody.

At baseline, cycle 4 day 1, and cycle 7 day 1, blood was sampled. Profiling relied on immunoSEQ multiplex PCR, and the TCRdb table lists in-frame clones only, not all of them. Of some 66,000 clones in the sample, approximately 91% were seen once. The sequence came from an adult with an advanced solid tumor such as melanoma, head and neck, liver or kidney cancer. Specimen: CD4+ or CD8+ T cells sorted from blood, collected in a trial of the OX40 agonist ivuxolimab.

The CDR3 DNA reads TGTGCCAGTAGTCCCCCCCCTGGGACTAGGAACAATGAGCAGTTCTTC. Amino acid sequence: CASSPPPGTRNNEQFF. The J gene is TRBJ2-1, the V gene TRBV19, with 8 positions matching TRBD2. The germline V gene has CDR1 LNHDA and CDR2 SQIVND (reference sequence). The CDR3 is made up of 16 amino acids. V dropped 5 bases and J dropped 5; count of bases not matched to a gene: 11. Combining the CDR3 with reference TRBV19 and TRBJ2-1 gives the whole variable domain DGGITQSPKYLFRKEGQNVTLSCEQNLNHDAMYWYRQDPGQGLRLIYYSQIVNDFQKGDIAEGYSVSREKKESFPLTVTSAQKNPTAFYLCASSPPPGTRNNEQFFGPGTRLTVL.